The clone carrying this TCR delta chain showed up just a few times. This sample stems from a study of gamma-delta T cells after stem cell transplantation. The CDR3 sequence is 15 residues long. J was trimmed by 4 bases and V by 4 bases; bases with no gene match: 11. Germline loops: CDR1 GEAIGNYY, CDR2 EKD. TCRdb called clones from the RT-PCR reads again using CATT. The data hold 2,200 or so delta-chain clones, with roughly 3.1% observed a single time. J is TRDJ1 and V is TRDV2; 7 bases agree with TRDD3. This TCR was sampled from a human donor. It is not recorded whose cells these are; they may come from a transplant donor. The sequencing input was gamma-delta T cells. CDR3 bases: TGTGCCTGTGATACGTTGGGGGACCCGAACGATAAACTCATCTTT. Protein product: CACDTLGDPNDKLIF.